Described below is a single T cell receptor (beta chain) sequence and its context. Antigen unknown. The data were taken from a study of cytomegalovirus exposure and HLA in healthy donors. Findings of the study overall: By HLA locus, TCR association rates varied in a later analysis, with DRB1 showing the most and HLA-C the fewest. No immune exposure information besides CMV serostatus was available. The Asian-associated ancestry cluster reportedly had fewer N-insertions than the roughly 670-donor mean in a later analysis.

Germline loops: CDR1 SGDLS, CDR2 YYNGEE. With 1 base clipped from V and 3 bases from J, the junction kept 5 bases outside the gene matches. This CDR3 is 16 amino acids long. In the PCR, 60 Vbeta and 13 Jbeta primers were used. Libraries were prepared by immunoSEQ multiplex PCR; TCRdb keeps only in-frame clonotypes and omits some of them. The sample has about 160,000 clones, 65% to 85% seen once. All donors participated as healthy donors of bone marrow. The sequencing sample was made of PBMCs. The chain employs TRBV9 and TRBJ2-2, with TRBD1 matching 8 bases. The sequence derives from a man aged 60-69 years in good health and CMV-seronegative. The DNA of the CDR3 is TGTGCCAGCAGCGTACAGACAGGGGCGGACACCGGGGAGCTGTTTTTT. It translates to CASSVQTGADTGELFF.